This TCR beta chain was recorded in a study of early T cells in non-severe SARS-CoV-2 infection listed by TCRdb under 2021. In the study overall: Bulk RNA from unsorted whole blood was used for TCR sequencing, so alpha and beta chains could not be paired.

Overall results and qualifications from the work: Matching against VDJdb was skewed toward anti-spike CD8 responses, likely underestimated virus-specific expansions, and missed private and CD4 specificities.

Trimming at the junction amounts to 6 bases on V and 7 bases on J, and the germline ends lie 16 bases apart. The germline V gene yields MNHEY for CDR1 and SVGAGI for CDR2. The CDR3, cysteine through phenylalanine, is 13 amino acids long. CDR3 DNA is the only sequence kept; it has 39 bases, read in frame from the first base. The study was a case-control design nested within a healthcare worker cohort in London, UK, with weekly nasopharyngeal swab PCR tests and blood sampling. Healthcare workers were recruited between 23 and 31 March 2020, during the week of the UK lockdown, and were followed weekly for up to about 15 weeks. The library was built by means of 5' RACE. Sequenced using a NextSeq 500. To correct for sequencing error and PCR bias, the TCR library protocol tagged individual cDNA molecules with unique molecular identifiers. Both TCR alpha and beta chains were sequenced, and tight co-correlation was observed between alpha and beta sequence abundances in each sample. The paper's data handling went like this. Decombinator V4 was used to annotate TCR sequences for V gene, J gene and CDR3. TCRs were defined as expanded if a significant change between any two time points was detected under a Poisson model with p below 0.0001. TCR abundances were normalised to the total number of TCRs sequenced per sample and were expressed as counts per million. TRAV1-2 paired with TRAJ12, TRAJ20 or TRAJ33 defined MAIT TCRs, while TRAV10 paired with TRAJ18 defined iNKT TCRs. VDJdb, accessed 1 November 2021, was searched for CMV, EBV and SARS-CoV-2 annotated TCRs, excluding TCRs annotated for multiple antigens. Using fastp at Q25 and MiXCR, TCRdb reprocessed the public reads and kept productive beta chains. Every distinct CDR3 protein forms one entry, paired with its most common genes and DNA. TCRdb's processing, not the authors', yielded these V and J calls. This sample has roughly 50,000 distinct CDR3 sequences in its table, and over 7.5% of those were observed once. Clones ranked in the top ten supply almost 8.5% of the sample.

This clonotype turned up a few times. It lacks a known antigen. Base qualities are not provided; no much larger clone lies one nucleotide away. Here the chain combines TRBV6-5 and TRBJ2-7; the D gene assignment is perhaps TRBD1 or TRBD2, with each matching 5 bases. Sequencing was carried out using whole blood. This sequence was found in an adult who was a healthcare worker with PCR-confirmed SARS-CoV-2 infection or an uninfected control (not recorded which). The DNA is TGTGCCAGCAGCAGGGACCTCTCCCTGGAGCAGTACTTC. Its translation reads: CASSRDLSLEQYF.